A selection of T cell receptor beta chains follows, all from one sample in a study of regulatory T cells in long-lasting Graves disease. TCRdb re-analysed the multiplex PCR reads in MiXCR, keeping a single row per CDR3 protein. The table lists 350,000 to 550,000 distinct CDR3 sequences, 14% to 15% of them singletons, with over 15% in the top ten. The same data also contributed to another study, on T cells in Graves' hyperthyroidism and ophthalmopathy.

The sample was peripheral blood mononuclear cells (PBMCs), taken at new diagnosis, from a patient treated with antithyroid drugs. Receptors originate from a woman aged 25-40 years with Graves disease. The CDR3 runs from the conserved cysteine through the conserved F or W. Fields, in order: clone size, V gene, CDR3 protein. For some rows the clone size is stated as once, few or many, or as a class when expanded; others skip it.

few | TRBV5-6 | CASSPGGVLTF
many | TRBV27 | CASSLNGVNTEAFF
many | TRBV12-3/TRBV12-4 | CASSFGLAGFQETQYF
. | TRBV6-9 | CASSYWTGYQETQYF
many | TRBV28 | CASTATGKMNTEAFF
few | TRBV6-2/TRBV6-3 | CASSYRDRISNTEAFF
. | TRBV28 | CASSPPVYPYEQYF
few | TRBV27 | CASSFYAGAEQYF
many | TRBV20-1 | CSASAGVETQYF
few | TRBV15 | CATSSQDGYGYTF
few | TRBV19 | CASSIPGTPKASTDTQYF
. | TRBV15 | CATSRDLVTSGRARVRDTQYF
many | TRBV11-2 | CASSLDYDLTDTQYF
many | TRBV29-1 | CSVEPRGLGVADTQYF
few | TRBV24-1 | CATSQAGVDTEAFF
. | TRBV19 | CVSSVPGTDRLAGVLRRPYEQYF
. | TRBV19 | CASSIGGGSYEQYF
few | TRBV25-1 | CASRATENTEAFF
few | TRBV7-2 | CASRLVGGPWETQYF
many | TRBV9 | CASSAEQGTNTEAFF
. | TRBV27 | CASSTMKDRPNYGYTF
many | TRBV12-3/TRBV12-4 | CASSPTGGRPDEQFF
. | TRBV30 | CAWSIGGGNYTF
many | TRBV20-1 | CSGLQAGESDTQYF
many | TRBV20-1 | CSATVTVPNYGYTF
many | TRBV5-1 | CASSITGLSNQPQHF
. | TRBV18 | CASSPLGQGVTDTQYF
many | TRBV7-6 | CASSLTGRVDEQYF
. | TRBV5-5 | CASSITGTAITHFGF
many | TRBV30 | CAWSPGVGSSYEQYF
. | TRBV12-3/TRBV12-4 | CASSLRYTDEQFF
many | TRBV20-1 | CSAWTGEDNQPQHF
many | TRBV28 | CASSLISRGENTEAFF
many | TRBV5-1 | CASSLEGRGSYF
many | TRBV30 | CALEGLAGGAPYNEQFF
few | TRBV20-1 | CSALAGQAKNIQYF
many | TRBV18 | CASSPQGSSHNEQFF
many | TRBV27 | CASVSPPYNEQFF
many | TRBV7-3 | CASSLTRGQGNNEQFF
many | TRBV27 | CASSSSGTSGKDEQFF
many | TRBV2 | CASRPNGGNTEAFF
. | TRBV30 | CAWSRTGGHEQYF
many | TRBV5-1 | CASSESPGQWVGEQYF
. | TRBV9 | CASSVGLALSYEQYF
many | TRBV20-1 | CSARASGNALATDTQYF
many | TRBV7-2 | CASSLAGGGNSPLHF
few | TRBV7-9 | CASSLGDSSNQPQHF
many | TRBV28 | CASSLADAYEQYF
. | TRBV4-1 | CASSQDRLAGGRDTQYF
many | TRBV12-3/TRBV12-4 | CASSFQAEQYF
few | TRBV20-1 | CSARAGGYIYGYTF
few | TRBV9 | CASGGSNNQPQHF
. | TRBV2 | CASSDVRRPQHF
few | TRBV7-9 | CASSLVSLVSSQEAQYF
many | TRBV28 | CASSLVGEGTKNIQYF